Listed below are T cell receptor beta chains from one sample, sequenced in a study of cytomegalovirus exposure and HLA in healthy donors. Generated by immunoSEQ multiplex PCR, the TCRdb table keeps only in-frame clones and is missing some. The data show about 130,000 clones, with around four fifths seen just once and roughly 7% held by the top ten. Material: PBMCs. The receptors come from a male donor in good health and CMV-seronegative. CDR3s include the opening cysteine and the closing phenylalanine or tryptophan. Each record gives: clone size, D gene, V gene, J gene, CDR3 DNA, CDR3 protein. D genes are given only for firm matches. Clone sizes are given selectively: once, few, many, or a class where the clone is expanded.

>-|TRBD1|TRBV28|TRBJ1-1
TGTGCCAGCAGTTTGGCAGGGGGCGTAAGCACTGAAGCTTTCTTT
CASSLAGGVSTEAFF
>-|-|TRBV5-6|TRBJ2-3
TGTGCCAGCAGCTTGTTTCGTTTTCGTGGCCCCACAGATACGCAGTATTTT
CASSLFRFRGPTDTQYF
>-|TRBD1|TRBV6-5|TRBJ1-1
TGTGCCAGCAGTTACAGCAGGGGGCGGGTGAACACTGAAGCTTTCTTT
CASSYSRGRVNTEAFF
>-|TRBD1|TRBV5-1|TRBJ2-3
TGCGCCAGCAGCTTGGGCAACAGGGGGCTGGGTGCAGATACGCAGTATTTT
CASSLGNRGLGADTQYF
>-|TRBD2|TRBV28|TRBJ2-7
TGTGCCAGCAGGCCGGCCGTACTAGCGGGAGGGTGGAATCCCTACGAGCAGTACTTC
CASRPAVLAGGWNPYEQYF
>-|-|TRBV5-4|TRBJ2-7
TGTGCCAGCAGCTCTAGACCGGAGAGCTCCTACGAGCAGTACTTC
CASSSRPESSYEQYF
>-|-|TRBV28|TRBJ1-2
TGTGCCAGCAATGAGGGGGAATATGGCTACACCTTC
CASNEGEYGYTF
>once|-|TRBV30|TRBJ2-7
TGTGCCTGGAGTAATAAGGGGATCAGGTACGAGCAGTACTTC
CAWSNKGIRYEQYF
>-|-|TRBV6-1|TRBJ2-7
TGTGCCAGCAGTTATCGTATCGGGGACGAGCAGTACTTC
CASSYRIGDEQYF
>-|-|TRBV30|TRBJ1-6
TGTGCCTGCCGACCTCGCAGCGATTCACCCCTCCACTTT
CACRPRSDSPLHF
>few|TRBD2|TRBV12-5|TRBJ2-5
TGTGCTAGTGGCCGGGACAGCGGACTAGCGGGAGTGGAGACCCAGTACTTC
CASGRDSGLAGVETQYF
>-|TRBD2|TRBV7-2|TRBJ2-2
TGTGCCAGCAGCTTTGACGCACCGAGCGGGAGCTACACCGGGGAGCTGTTTTTT
CASSFDAPSGSYTGELFF
>-|TRBD1|TRBV10-3|TRBJ1-1
TGTGCCATCGGGGGCCAAGGGACAGGGGGCACTGAAGCTTTCTTT
CAIGGQGTGGTEAFF
>-|-|TRBV19|TRBJ1-4
TGTGCCAGTATTGGGGCAACCCGGGGGACTAATGAAAAACTGTTTTTT
CASIGATRGTNEKLFF
>-|-|TRBV7-6|TRBJ2-2
TGTGCCAGCAGCTTAGCTGCCTATGAAGCTGAAAACACCGGGGAGCTGTTTTTT
CASSLAAYEAENTGELFF
>-|TRBD1|TRBV28|TRBJ1-1
TGTGCCAGCACTTTTACAGGGGGCGCGGCTGAAGCTTTCTTT
CASTFTGGAAEAFF
>once|TRBD2|TRBV6-6|TRBJ2-1
TGTGCCAGCAGTCCCCCAAGACTAGCTGGTGAGCAGTTCTTC
CASSPPRLAGEQFF
>-|TRBD1|TRBV30|TRBJ2-7
TGTGCCTGGAGTGACAGGGGATCCTACAAGCAGTACTTC
CAWSDRGSYKQYF
>once|-|TRBV20-1|TRBJ1-2
TGCAGTGCCGGTCCAGGTGGCTACACCTTC
CSAGPGGYTF
>many|TRBD1|TRBV7-3|TRBJ2-5
TGTGCCAGCAGCTTAACCCGACAGGGTGGCGGGGAGACCCAGTACTTC
CASSLTRQGGGETQYF
>-|TRBD2|TRBV28|TRBJ2-1
TGTGCCAGCAGTTTTCCCAGCGGGGGCAATGAGCAGTTCTTC
CASSFPSGGNEQFF
>once|TRBD1|TRBV5-1|TRBJ1-2
TGCGCCAGCAGCTTGAACAGGGGAAACTATGGCTACACCTTC
CASSLNRGNYGYTF
>few|TRBD2|TRBV27|TRBJ2-5
TGTGCCAGCAGTTTAGCCCCACTAGTTAGCGGGAAGCCAGAGACCCAGTACTTC
CASSLAPLVSGKPETQYF
>-|TRBD2|TRBV6-5|TRBJ2-7
TGTGCCAGCAGCCGGCGTCAGGGAGGGGAGCAGTACTTC
CASSRRQGGEQYF
>few|-|TRBV14|TRBJ1-2
TGTGCCAGCAGCCCGACAGGTTTGACGCGGGAGATGAGGGGCTACACCTTC
CASSPTGLTREMRGYTF
>-|TRBD1|TRBV6-1|TRBJ2-2
TGTGCCAGCACGACCCAGGGGGCAAACACCGGGGAGCTGTTTTTT
CASTTQGANTGELFF
>-|-|TRBV30|TRBJ2-7
TGTGCCTGGAGTCCGGGGGACCGCGAGCAGTACTTC
CAWSPGDREQYF
>once|TRBD2|TRBV10-3|TRBJ2-7
TGTGCCATCAGCATTCCCCCGGGGACTAACTCCTACGAGCAGTACTTC
CAISIPPGTNSYEQYF
>-|TRBD1|TRBV19|TRBJ2-5
TGTGCCAGTAGGCGACGGACAGGGGGTCGGGAGACCCAGTACTTC
CASRRRTGGRETQYF
>-|-|TRBV7-8|TRBJ2-3
TGTGCCAGCAGCTTTCGGGTCCGAGGGGATACGCAGTATTTT
CASSFRVRGDTQYF
>once|TRBD1|TRBV28|TRBJ1-2
TGTGCCAGCTCGGGGACAGGGAGGTTCTATGGCTACACCTTC
CASSGTGRFYGYTF
>-|-|TRBV7-9|TRBJ1-2
TGTGCCAGCAGCTCCGACAGCAACTATGGCTACACCTTC
CASSSDSNYGYTF
>-|-|TRBV28|TRBJ1-3
TGTGCCAGCAGTTTATCCGATCAGGGTGGAAACACCATATATTTT
CASSLSDQGGNTIYF
>-|-|TRBV5-1|TRBJ2-1
TGCGCCAGCAGCCGAGGGGGAGACTACAATGAGCAGTTCTTC
CASSRGGDYNEQFF
>once|-|TRBV9|TRBJ2-1
TGTGCCAGCAGCGAGGGGGGGTTGGGGGCCAATGAGCAGTTCTTC
CASSEGGLGANEQFF
>-|TRBD2|TRBV27|TRBJ2-2
TGTGCCAGCAGTTTCTCCCGCGTGGAAGCGGGATGGGTTGGGGAGCTGTTTTTT
CASSFSRVEAGWVGELFF
>-|TRBD1|TRBV28|TRBJ2-7
TGTGCCAGCAGTCTCACAGGGGGCGAGAACTACGAGCAGTACTTC
CASSLTGGENYEQYF
>few|-|TRBV6-9|TRBJ2-6
TGTGCCAGCAGTTACGACAGCTCTGGGGCCAACGTCCTGACTTTC
CASSYDSSGANVLTF
>-|TRBD1|TRBV4-2|TRBJ1-5
TGTGCCAGCAGCCAAGATAGGGGACAGGGTACTAGCAATCAGCCCCAGCATTTT
CASSQDRGQGTSNQPQHF
>few|-|TRBV4-1|TRBJ1-2
TGCGCCAGCAGCCAGGGCCGCAGTGATGGCTACACCTTC
CASSQGRSDGYTF
>-|-|TRBV4-3|TRBJ2-7
TGCGCCAGCAGCCAAGGAGGGCCACAGTCCTACGAGCAGTACTTC
CASSQGGPQSYEQYF
>-|-|TRBV6-1|TRBJ2-7
TGTGCCATCCGCGGTGATGGTCCTACCTACGAGCAGTACTTC
CAIRGDGPTYEQYF
>-|TRBD1|TRBV19|TRBJ1-5
TGTGCCAGTAGTCCGACAGGGGGCAGCAATCAGCCCCAGCATTTT
CASSPTGGSNQPQHF
>once|-|TRBV7-2|TRBJ1-4
TGTGCCAGCAGCTCCTCCCGCGGGGCACCGCGGAATGAAAAACTGTTTTTT
CASSSSRGAPRNEKLFF
>-|TRBD2|TRBV19|TRBJ2-2
TGTGCCAGTAGTATAGAGCCCACTAGCGGGGCCACCGGGGAGCTGTTTTTT
CASSIEPTSGATGELFF
>-|TRBD1|TRBV6-5|TRBJ1-4
TGTGCCAGCAGTTACCAGGGGGGACGGGGTGAAAAACTGTTTTTT
CASSYQGGRGEKLFF
>-|TRBD1|TRBV27|TRBJ2-1
TGTGCCAGCAGTCCCGGGACAGGGGGTCTCAATGAGCAGTTCTTC
CASSPGTGGLNEQFF
>few|TRBD1|TRBV13|TRBJ1-4
TGTGCCAGCAGCTTACTCGGACAGGGAGCAACTAATGAAAAACTGTTTTTT
CASSLLGQGATNEKLFF
>-|TRBD2|TRBV27|TRBJ2-7
TGTGCCAGCTGCCCTAGCGGGAGGGCCGGCGAGCAGTACTTC
CASCPSGRAGEQYF
>few|-|TRBV2|TRBJ1-1
TGTTTCGGACAGACAAACACTGAAGCTTTCTTT
CFGQTNTEAFF
>-|-|TRBV2|TRBJ2-7
TGTGCCAGCAAGACAACAGGGTACGAGCAGTACTTC
CASKTTGYEQYF
>once|TRBD1|TRBV10-3|TRBJ1-5
TGTGCCATCAGTTCATCAGACAGGGGATGGCATCAGCCCCAGCATTTT
CAISSSDRGWHQPQHF
>-|-|TRBV7-9|TRBJ2-1
TGTGCCAGCAGCTTAGTAAGAGGACTCCGAGTAGAGCAGTTCTTC
CASSLVRGLRVEQFF
>few|TRBD2|TRBV28|TRBJ2-2
TGTGCCAGCGCCCGGACTAGCGGACCGAACACCGGGGAGCTGTTTTTT
CASARTSGPNTGELFF
>once|-|TRBV4-2|TRBJ2-7
TGTGCCAGCAGCGAGGAGCGGGCATCCTACGAGCAGTACTTC
CASSEERASYEQYF
>few|TRBD1|TRBV4-1|TRBJ1-1
TGCGCCAGCAGCCAAGGGACCCTAGGGACAGGGGACACTGAAGCTTTCTTT
CASSQGTLGTGDTEAFF